This TCR beta chain was captured in a study of T cells in Graves' hyperthyroidism and ophthalmopathy (dated by TCRdb to the late 2010s). For context, the study as a whole: Peripheral blood was sampled at the time of initial diagnosis, prior to any treatment. A discovery cohort of about 95 patients, 43 with Graves' ophthalmopathy and 57 with stable Graves' hyperthyroidism, was used to find distinguishing TCR V-J signatures. The study also compared thyroid tissue and blood T-cell repertoires from 6 or 7 Graves' hyperthyroidism patients. Once sampling was done, hyperthyroidism patients were given methimazole at a starting dose of 30 mg daily, whereas ophthalmopathy patients were given high-dose intravenous methylprednisolone. According to the paper, TCR Vbeta CDR3 sequencing was carried out on over 130 peripheral blood samples, which came from about 45 ophthalmopathy, 80 or so hyperthyroidism and approximately 17 progressor patients. An independent validation cohort of about 20 hyperthyroidism patients and 17 patients who later progressed to ophthalmopathy tested prospective prediction of ophthalmopathy. For training and testing, the 100 or so patients in the discovery cohort were randomly divided in a 7:3 ratio. Paper-wide results and their limitations: No statistical method was used to fix the sample size in advance, and group allocation was not hidden from the investigators. During validation, the model predicted progression to ophthalmopathy a median of around six months ahead of onset, with 60% to 71% sensitivity and about 75% specificity. In cross-validation, a model built on a 13 V-J signature told ophthalmopathy apart from stable hyperthyroidism with 85% to 90% sensitivity and 81% to 82% specificity, and in testing the same model reached 80%/75%. Blood samples also contained most of the expanded thyroid clonotypes (frequency above 0.001), which suggests that blood repertoires may reflect thyroid immune responses.

Ophthalmopathy patients had moderately to severely active disease, Clinical Activity Score of at least 3, NOSPECS grade of at least 4, and duration under 3 months. Any patient with an uncontrolled infection, another autoimmune disease, pregnancy or lactation was excluded. Diagnoses were established on the basis of clinical symptoms, serum thyroxine and TRAb, thyroid ultrasound, and orbital computed tomography. PBMCs were separated from approximately 10 ml of fresh peripheral blood using Ficoll-Paque density gradient centrifugation. Total RNA was extracted with Trizol reagent, and quality was checked on an Agilent 2100 Bioanalyzer. This clonotype has ten or more counts. The target of this receptor is not known. No much larger clone exists at a distance of one base, and base qualities are not known. The TCR beta CDR3 regions were amplified from the RNA transcripts. The first round of RT-PCR for the TCR CDR3 was performed with the HTBI primer set and the Qiagen OneStep RT-PCR kit. Libraries were constructed in a second round of multiplex PCR, after which size selection and purification were carried out. Paired-end sequencing of the libraries was performed with 100 bp reads on an Illumina HiSeq2000. In the paper's pipeline: SOAPnuke was used to process the raw data, throwing out any read that contained adapters or uncalled bases, had a mean Phred below 15, or lacked an exact constant-primer or identifier match. COPE v1.2.5 was used to merge the high-quality paired reads, and each unique nucleotide sequence was defined as a clonotype. Clonotypes were aligned to IMGT TRBV, TRBD and TRBJ reference segments using MiTCR v1.1. The analysis included only V-J combinations with a frequency above 0.0001, which together covered around 99% of the repertoires. A TCS score was defined as the ratio of F50 (clonal expansion) to E x V (chaos), with BLOSUM62-based TCRdist applied between CDR3 peptides within each V-J. Welch's t-statistics and random forest reduced 450 to 600 V-J features to 13, which were used in a naive Bayes classifier (R e1071). The public reads were quality trimmed at Q25 with fastp and then assembled into clones with MiXCR by TCRdb, keeping productive beta chains. Entries are consolidated by CDR3 protein sequence, retaining the most common genes and DNA. TCRdb assigned the V and J calls; the authors' analysis was not used. Within this sample are 200,000 to 250,000 distinct CDR3 sequences, with less than 20% of them counted one time only. The ten largest clones represent under 35% of the sample.

Spanning cysteine to phenylalanine, the CDR3 consists of 15 amino acids. Only the CDR3 DNA stays, 45 bases, in frame from base 1. V has 2 bases trimmed and J has 2 bases trimmed; junction bases matching no gene number 5. CDR1 and CDR2, looked up from the germline V gene, are SGDLS and YYNGEE. This receptor was obtained from a woman between 18 and 29 years old with Graves' ophthalmopathy. Material for sequencing was blood. The chain is made from TRBV9 and TRBJ1-1; TRBD1 agrees with 8 junctional bases. Here is the DNA: TGTGCCAGCAGCGTCACAGGGGGGCGAAACACTGAAGCTTTCTTT. Its translation reads: CASSVTGGRNTEAFF.